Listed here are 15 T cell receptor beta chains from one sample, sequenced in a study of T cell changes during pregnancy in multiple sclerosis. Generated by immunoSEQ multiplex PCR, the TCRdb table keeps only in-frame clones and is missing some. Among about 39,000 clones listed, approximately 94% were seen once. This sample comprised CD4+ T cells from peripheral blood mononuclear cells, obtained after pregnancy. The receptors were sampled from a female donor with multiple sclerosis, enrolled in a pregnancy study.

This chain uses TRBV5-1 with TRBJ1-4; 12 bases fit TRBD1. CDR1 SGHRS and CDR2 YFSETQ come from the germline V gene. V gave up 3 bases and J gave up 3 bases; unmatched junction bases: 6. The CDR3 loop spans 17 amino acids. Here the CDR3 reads CASSSGTGGAANEKLFF. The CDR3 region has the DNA TGCGCCAGCAGCTCCGGGACAGGGGGCGCGGCTAATGAAAAACTGTTTTTT.

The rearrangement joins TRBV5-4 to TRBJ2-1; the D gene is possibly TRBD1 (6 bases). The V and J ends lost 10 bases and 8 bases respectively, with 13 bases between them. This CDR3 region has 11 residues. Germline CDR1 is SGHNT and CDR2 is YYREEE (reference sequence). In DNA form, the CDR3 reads TGTGCCTTTACGGGACACCATGAGCAGTTCTTC. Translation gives CAFTGHHEQFF.

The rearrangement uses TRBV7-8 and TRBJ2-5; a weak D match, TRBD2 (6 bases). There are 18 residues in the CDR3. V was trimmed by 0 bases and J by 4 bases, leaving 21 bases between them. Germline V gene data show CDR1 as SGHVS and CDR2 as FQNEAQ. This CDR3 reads CASSLAIGAGRVRETQYF. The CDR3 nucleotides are TGTGCCAGCAGCTTAGCGATAGGTGCGGGGCGGGTGAGAGAGACCCAGTACTTC.

CDR3 region: CASRSAGEVSGNTIYF. DNA of the CDR3: TGTGCCAGTAGGTCAGCGGGGGAAGTCTCTGGAAACACCATATATTTT. The chain joins TRBV19 to TRBJ1-3; possibly TRBD1 for D (5 bases). Between the trimmed V and J ends, which lost 6 bases and 0 bases, there was a span of 15 bases. CDR3 length equals 16 residues. Per germline, CDR1 LNHDA and CDR2 SQIVND (reference sequence).

The CDR3 loop is CASSLRLLGGVQETQYF. CDR3 nucleotide sequence: TGTGCCAGCAGCTTAAGGCTATTGGGGGGGGTTCAAGAGACCCAGTACTTC. This rearrangement joins TRBV11-2 to TRBJ2-5; 7 nucleotides line up with TRBD2. J gave up 2 bases and V 2 bases, and 11 bases lay outside the gene matches. The CDR3 is 17 amino acids. Germline lookup yields CDR1 SGHAT and CDR2 FQNNGV. The full variable domain, completed using reference TRBV11-2 and TRBJ2-5, is EAGVAQSPRYKIIEKRQSVAFWCNPISGHATLYWYQQILGQGPKLLIQFQNNGVVDDSQLPKDRFSAERLKGVDSTLKIQPAKLEDSAVYLCASSLRLLGGVQETQYFGPGTRLLVL.

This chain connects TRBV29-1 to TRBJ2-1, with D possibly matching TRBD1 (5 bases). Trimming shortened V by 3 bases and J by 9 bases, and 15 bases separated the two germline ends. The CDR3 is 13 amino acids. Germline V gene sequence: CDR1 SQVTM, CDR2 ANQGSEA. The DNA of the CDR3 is TGCAGCGTTGACGTTATCCAGGGCTTTGAGCAGTTCTTC. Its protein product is CSVDVIQGFEQFF.

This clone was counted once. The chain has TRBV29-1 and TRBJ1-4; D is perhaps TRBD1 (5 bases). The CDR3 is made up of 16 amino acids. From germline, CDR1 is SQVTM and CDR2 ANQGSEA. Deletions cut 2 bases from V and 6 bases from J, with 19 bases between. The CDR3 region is CSVEPLAQGRDEKLFF. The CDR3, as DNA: TGCAGCGTTGAACCCCTGGCGCAGGGCAGAGATGAAAAACTGTTTTTT.

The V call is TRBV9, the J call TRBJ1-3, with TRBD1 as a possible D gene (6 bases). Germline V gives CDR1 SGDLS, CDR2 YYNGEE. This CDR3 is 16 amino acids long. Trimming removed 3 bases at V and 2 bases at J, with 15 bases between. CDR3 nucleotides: TGTGCCAGCAGCGGGGTACTATCAGGGGCTGGAAACACCATATATTTT. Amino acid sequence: CASSGVLSGAGNTIYF. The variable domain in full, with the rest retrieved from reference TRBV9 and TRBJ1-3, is DSGVTQTPKHLITATGQRVTLRCSPRSGDLSVYWYQQSLDQGLQFLIQYYNGEERAKGNILERFSAQQFPDLHSELNLSSLELGDSALYFCASSGVLSGAGNTIYFGEGSWLTVV.

In DNA, the CDR3 is TGTGCCAGCAGCCAATCAGGCGGGGGGCCGTACAATGAGCAGTTCTTC. Encoded protein: CASSQSGGGPYNEQFF. V gene TRBV4-2 combines with J gene TRBJ2-1; 8 positions match TRBD2. Germline assignment: CDR1 LGHNA and CDR2 YNFKEQ. CDR3 length: 16 residues. Unmatched junction bases numbered 7, after V lost 2 bases and J lost 4 bases.

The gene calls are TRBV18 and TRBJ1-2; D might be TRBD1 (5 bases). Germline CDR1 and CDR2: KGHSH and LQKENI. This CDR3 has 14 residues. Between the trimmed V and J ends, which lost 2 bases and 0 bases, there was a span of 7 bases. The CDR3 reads CASSPGAANYGYTF. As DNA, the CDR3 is TGTGCCAGCTCACCAGGGGCAGCTAACTATGGCTACACCTTC.

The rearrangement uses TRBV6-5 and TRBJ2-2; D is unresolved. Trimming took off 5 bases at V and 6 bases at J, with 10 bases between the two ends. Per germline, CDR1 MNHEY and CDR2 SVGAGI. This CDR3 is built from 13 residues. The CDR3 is CASSPPGSGELFF. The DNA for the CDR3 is TGTGCCAGCAGTCCACCCGGGTCCGGGGAGCTGTTTTTT.

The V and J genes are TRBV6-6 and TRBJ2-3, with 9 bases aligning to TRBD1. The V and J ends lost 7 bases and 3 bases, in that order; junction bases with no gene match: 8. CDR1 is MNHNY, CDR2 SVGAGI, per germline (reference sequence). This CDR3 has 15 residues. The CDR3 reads CASTRDRVFTDTQYF. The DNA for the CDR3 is TGTGCCAGCACCAGGGACAGGGTATTTACAGATACGCAGTATTTT.

Here the CDR3 DNA reads TGCAGCGCGGGGGATGAAAAACTGTTTTTT. Translating it yields CSAGDEKLFF. The chain combines TRBV29-1 with TRBJ1-4, with a weak D call TRBD1 (5 bases). This CDR3 is 10 amino acids long. CDR1 is SQVTM and CDR2 is ANQGSEA in the germline V gene. V was trimmed by 7 bases and J by 6 bases, leaving 6 bases between them. Full variable domain (remainder filled in from reference TRBV29-1 and TRBJ1-4): SAVISQKPSRDICQRGTSLTIQCQVDSQVTMMFWYRQQPGQSLTLIATANQGSEATYESGFVIDKFPISRPNLTFSTLTVSNMSPEDSSIYLCSAGDEKLFFGSGTQLSVL.

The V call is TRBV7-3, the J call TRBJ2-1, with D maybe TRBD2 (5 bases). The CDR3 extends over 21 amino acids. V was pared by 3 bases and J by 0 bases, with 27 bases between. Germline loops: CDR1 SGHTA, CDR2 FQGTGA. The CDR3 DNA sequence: TGTGCCAGCAGCTTTCCGGGGATAACGAGACATCATTCAAGCTCCTACAATGAGCAGTTCTTC. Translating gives CASSFPGITRHHSSSYNEQFF.

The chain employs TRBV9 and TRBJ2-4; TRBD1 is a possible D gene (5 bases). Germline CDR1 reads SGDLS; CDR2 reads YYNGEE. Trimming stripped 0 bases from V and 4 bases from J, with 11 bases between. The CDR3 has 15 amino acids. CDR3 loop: CASSVGYRPKNIQYF. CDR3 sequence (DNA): TGTGCCAGCAGCGTAGGGTACAGGCCAAAAAACATTCAGTACTTC.